This TCR beta chain was recorded in a study of cytomegalovirus exposure and HLA in healthy donors. Data came from immunoSEQ multiplex PCR; TCRdb stores just in-frame clones and leaves some out. The sample has about 140,000 clones; 70% to 90% are singletons. The junction had 0 bases not matched to a gene; V was cut back by 0 bases and J by 4 bases. Germline-derived CDR1 and CDR2 are SGHTS and YDEGEE. There are 14 residues in the CDR3. The specimen sequenced was PBMCs. This TCR was sampled from a woman aged 18-30 years in good health and CMV-seropositive. This rearrangement joins TRBV5-8 to TRBJ2-1; the match to TRBD1 covers 8 bases. This CDR3 is CASSLGTGYNEQFF. Written as DNA, the CDR3 is TGTGCCAGCAGCTTGGGGACAGGGTACAATGAGCAGTTCTTC.